Following are 15 T cell receptor beta chains from one sample sequenced in a study of blood T cell repertoires in COVID-19. Method: immunoSEQ multiplex PCR; TCRdb's copy keeps in-frame clones and lacks some. The sample has 90,000 to 130,000 clones, around 82% seen once. The material sequenced was peripheral blood. The receptors here all came from a woman aged 55-69 years with acute or convalescent COVID-19.

The rearrangement links TRBV5-4 to TRBJ1-1; D is undetermined. The CDR3 loop spans 14 amino acids. The V gene's germline CDR1 is SGHNT and CDR2 YYREEE (reference sequence). The V and J ends lost 2 bases and 4 bases respectively, with 12 bases between them. The chain's CDR3 is CASSFEGSGTEAFF. Here the CDR3 DNA reads TGTGCCAGCAGCTTTGAAGGGAGTGGCACTGAAGCTTTCTTT. Drawing the rest from reference TRBV5-4 and TRBJ1-1, the complete variable domain is ETGVTQSPTHLIKTRGQQVTLRCSSQSGHNTVSWYQQALGQGPQFIFQYYREEENGRGNFPPRFSGLQFPNYSSELNVNALELDDSALYLCASSFEGSGTEAFFGQGTRLTVV.

The chain uses TRBV19 and TRBJ1-2; D not certain. V was shortened by 5 bases and J by 8 bases, with 12 bases between the two germline ends. From germline, CDR1 is LNHDA and CDR2 SQIVND (reference sequence). The CDR3 has 12 residues. The CDR3 sequence is CASSLAHVGYTF. In DNA, the CDR3 is TGTGCCAGTAGTTTGGCACACGTAGGCTACACCTTC.

The rearrangement links TRBV6-5 to TRBJ2-5, with D perhaps TRBD1 (6 bases). Per the germline V gene, CDR1 is MNHEY and CDR2 is SVGAGI. Trimming took 0 bases from V and 2 from J, leaving 13 bases between them. CDR3 length equals 16 residues. In DNA, the CDR3 is TGTGCCAGCAGTTACTCGGGCAGGGGAAGACAAGAGACCCAGTACTTC. Protein: CASSYSGRGRQETQYF.

This clone was recorded only once. The chain carries TRBV5-6 and TRBJ2-7; the match to TRBD1 covers 8 bases. The germline V gene encodes CDR1 SGHDT and CDR2 YYEEEE. The CDR3 totals 15 residues. V lost 2 bases, J lost 6 bases, and 10 bases stayed unmatched. The chain's CDR3 is CASSFKGRGRIEQYF. CDR3 DNA: TGTGCCAGCAGCTTCAAGGGCAGGGGGCGAATCGAGCAGTACTTC.

The count of this clone is one. The V gene is TRBV11-3, the J gene TRBJ2-7; D call uncertain. The CDR3 contains 11 residues. Germline V gene lookup returns CDR1 SGHNT and CDR2 YENEEA. Between the trimmed V and J ends, which lost 1 base and 10 bases, there was a span of 8 bases. This CDR3 reads CASSLADTQYF. The CDR3 coding sequence is TGTGCCAGCAGCTTAGCCGACACCCAGTACTTC.

The chain employs TRBV18 and TRBJ1-1; D is perhaps TRBD1 (6 bases). This CDR3 has 17 residues. Germline V gene data show CDR1 as KGHSH and CDR2 as LQKENI. Trimming pared 3 bases from V and 3 bases from J, leaving 20 bases between. This CDR3 reads CASSPRTGGGGHTEAFF. DNA of the CDR3: TGTGCCAGCTCACCGCGGACGGGGGGGGGCGGGCACACTGAAGCTTTCTTT.

This sequence joins TRBV30 and TRBJ1-3; D is unclear. The V gene's germline CDR1 is GTSNPN and CDR2 SVGIG (reference sequence). The V and J ends lost 1 base and 9 bases respectively, with 16 bases between them. The CDR3 spans 14 residues. CDR3 bases: TGTGCCTGGAGTGACGGAGGGCTCCTCCGCACCATATATTTT. Amino acids: CAWSDGGLLRTIYF.

The CDR3 bases are TGTGCCAGCACCTCCGGGGGACAGACATATGGCTACACCTTC. It translates to CASTSGGQTYGYTF. The gene calls are TRBV7-9 and TRBJ1-2; 7 positions match TRBD1. From germline, CDR1 is SEHNR and CDR2 FQNEAQ (reference sequence). The CDR3 has 14 residues. V trimming: 7 bases; J trimming: 5 bases; junction bases outside the gene matches: 10.

The chain combines TRBV3-1 (or the pseudogene TRBV3-2) with TRBJ2-3, with 7 bases matching TRBD2. Germline V lookup: CDR1 LGHDT, CDR2 YNNKEL (reference sequence). The CDR3 sequence is 15 residues long. J lost 2 bases, V lost 5 bases, and 7 bases had no gene match. CDR3 sequence reads: CASSSPGLTTDTQYF. The DNA of the CDR3 is TGTGCCAGCAGCTCGCCGGGACTAACCACAGATACGCAGTATTTT.

This clone was detected only once. The chain recombines TRBV19 with TRBJ1-1; unclear D gene. Germline V gives CDR1 LNHDA, CDR2 SQIVND (reference sequence). The V end lost 1 base, the J end lost 6 bases, and 12 bases lay between the germline ends. The CDR3 is 14 amino acids. This CDR3 is CASSIAAAVPEAFF. The CDR3 DNA is TGTGCCAGTAGTATAGCGGCGGCAGTCCCTGAAGCTTTCTTT.

This chain uses TRBV28 with TRBJ1-2, with TRBD1 matching over 7 bases. The germline gives CDR1 MDHEN, CDR2 SYDVKM. J lost 8 bases, V lost 5 bases, and 8 bases had no gene match. The CDR3 runs to 13 residues. In nucleotides, the CDR3 is TGTGCCAGCAGTGGGGACAGCCCCAGGGGCTACACCTTC. Its translation: CASSGDSPRGYTF.

V and J are TRBV6-2 or TRBV6-3 and TRBJ2-7, with a tentative D call TRBD2 (6 bases). The CDR3 extends over 15 amino acids. Germline CDR1 is MNHEY and CDR2 is SVGEGT. V was cut by 2 bases and J by 0 bases, with 11 bases left in between. The CDR3 loop is CASSYIGGSSYEQYF. CDR3 coding DNA: TGTGCCAGCAGTTACATCGGGGGTAGCTCCTACGAGCAGTACTTC.

This chain connects TRBV6-5 to TRBJ2-7; TRBD1 agrees at 11 bases. Trimming cost V 4 bases and J 1 base; bases outside gene matches: 3. This CDR3 has 15 amino acids. Looked up from germline, CDR1 is MNHEY and CDR2 is SVGAGI. The CDR3 sequence is CASSSGQGASYEQYF. CDR3 nucleotide sequence: TGTGCCAGCAGTTCAGGACAGGGGGCGTCCTACGAGCAGTACTTC.

The V call is TRBV19, the J call TRBJ2-3, with 7 bases matching TRBD2. The CDR3 contains 15 residues. V lost 7 bases and J lost 2; bases outside the gene matches: 9. The germline V gene has CDR1 LNHDA and CDR2 SQIVND (reference sequence). The CDR3 sequence is CASTPRLAATDTQYF. The CDR3 bases are TGTGCCAGTACCCCCCGTCTAGCGGCCACAGATACGCAGTATTTT.

The sample holds one count of this clone. The J gene is TRBJ2-3, the V gene TRBV11-3, with D maybe TRBD2 (5 bases). Trimming removed 5 bases from V and 4 bases from J, with 16 bases in between. There are 15 residues in the CDR3. Per germline, CDR1 SGHNT and CDR2 YENEEA. The CDR3 DNA reads as TGTGCCAGCAGCCCCATGGGAGTCCTCGCAGATACGCAGTATTTT. Its translation is CASSPMGVLADTQYF.